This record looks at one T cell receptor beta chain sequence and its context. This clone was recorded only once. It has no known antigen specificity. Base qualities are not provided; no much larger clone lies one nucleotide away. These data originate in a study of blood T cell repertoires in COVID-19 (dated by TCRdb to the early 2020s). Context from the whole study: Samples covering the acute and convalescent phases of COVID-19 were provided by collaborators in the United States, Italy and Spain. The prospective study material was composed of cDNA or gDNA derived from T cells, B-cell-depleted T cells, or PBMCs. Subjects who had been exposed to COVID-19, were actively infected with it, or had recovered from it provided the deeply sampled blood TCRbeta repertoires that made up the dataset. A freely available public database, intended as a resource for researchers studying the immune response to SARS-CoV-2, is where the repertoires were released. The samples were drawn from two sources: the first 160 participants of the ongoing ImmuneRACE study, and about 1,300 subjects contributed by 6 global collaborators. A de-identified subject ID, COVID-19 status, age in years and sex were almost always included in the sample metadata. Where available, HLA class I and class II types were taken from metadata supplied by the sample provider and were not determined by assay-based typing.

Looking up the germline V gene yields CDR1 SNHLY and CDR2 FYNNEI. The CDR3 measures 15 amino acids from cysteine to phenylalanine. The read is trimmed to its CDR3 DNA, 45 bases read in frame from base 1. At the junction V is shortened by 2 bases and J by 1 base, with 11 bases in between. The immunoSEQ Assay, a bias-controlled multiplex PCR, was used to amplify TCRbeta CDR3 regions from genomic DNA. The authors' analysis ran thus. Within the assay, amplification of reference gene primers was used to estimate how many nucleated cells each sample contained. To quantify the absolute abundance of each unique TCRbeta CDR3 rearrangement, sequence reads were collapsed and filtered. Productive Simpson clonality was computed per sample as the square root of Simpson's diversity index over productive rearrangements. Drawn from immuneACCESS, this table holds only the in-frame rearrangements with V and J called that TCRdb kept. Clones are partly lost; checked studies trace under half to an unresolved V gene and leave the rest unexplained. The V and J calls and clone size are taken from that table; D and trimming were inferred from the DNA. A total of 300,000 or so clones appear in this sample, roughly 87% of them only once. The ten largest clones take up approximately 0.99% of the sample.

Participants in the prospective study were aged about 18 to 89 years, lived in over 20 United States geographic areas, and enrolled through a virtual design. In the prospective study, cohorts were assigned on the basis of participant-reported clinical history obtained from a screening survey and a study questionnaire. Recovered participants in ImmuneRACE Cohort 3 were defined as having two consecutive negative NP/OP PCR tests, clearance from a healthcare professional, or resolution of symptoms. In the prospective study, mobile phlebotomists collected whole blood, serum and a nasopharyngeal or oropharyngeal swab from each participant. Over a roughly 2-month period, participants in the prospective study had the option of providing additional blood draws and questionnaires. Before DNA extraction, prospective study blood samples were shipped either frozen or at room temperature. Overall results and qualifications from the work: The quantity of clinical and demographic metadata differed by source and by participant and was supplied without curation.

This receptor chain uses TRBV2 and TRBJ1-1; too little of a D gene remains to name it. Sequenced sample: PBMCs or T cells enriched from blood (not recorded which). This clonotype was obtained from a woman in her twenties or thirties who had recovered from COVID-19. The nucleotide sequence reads TGTGCCAGCAGTGAAATGGGCCTACCGAACACTGAAGCTTTCTTT. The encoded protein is CASSEMGLPNTEAFF.